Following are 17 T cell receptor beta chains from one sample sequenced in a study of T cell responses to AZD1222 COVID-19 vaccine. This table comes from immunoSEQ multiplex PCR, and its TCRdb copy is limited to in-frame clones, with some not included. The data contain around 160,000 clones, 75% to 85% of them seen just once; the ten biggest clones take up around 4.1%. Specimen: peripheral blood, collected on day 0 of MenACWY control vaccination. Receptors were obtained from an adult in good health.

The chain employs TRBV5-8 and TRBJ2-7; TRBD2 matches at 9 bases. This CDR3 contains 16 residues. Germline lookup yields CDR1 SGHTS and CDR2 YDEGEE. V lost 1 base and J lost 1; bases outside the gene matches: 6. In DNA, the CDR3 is TGTGCCAGCAGCTTGATTGCTAGCGGGGATTCCTACGAGCAGTACGTC. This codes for CASSLIASGDSYEQYV.

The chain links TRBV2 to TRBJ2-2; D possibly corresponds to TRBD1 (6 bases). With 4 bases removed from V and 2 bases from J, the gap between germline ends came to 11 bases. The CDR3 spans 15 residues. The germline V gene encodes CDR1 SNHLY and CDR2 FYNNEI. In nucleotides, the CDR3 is TGTGCCAGCAGTGTAGAGGGGGTTAACACCGGGGAGCTGTTTTTT. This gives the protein CASSVEGVNTGELFF.

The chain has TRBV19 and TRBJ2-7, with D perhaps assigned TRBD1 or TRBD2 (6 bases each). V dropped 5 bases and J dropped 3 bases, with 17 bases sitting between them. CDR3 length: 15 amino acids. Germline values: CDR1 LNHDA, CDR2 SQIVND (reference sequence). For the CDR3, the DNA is TGTGCCAGTAGTCTGGGAACAGGGAGGTTCTACGAGCAGTACTTC. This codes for CASSLGTGRFYEQYF.

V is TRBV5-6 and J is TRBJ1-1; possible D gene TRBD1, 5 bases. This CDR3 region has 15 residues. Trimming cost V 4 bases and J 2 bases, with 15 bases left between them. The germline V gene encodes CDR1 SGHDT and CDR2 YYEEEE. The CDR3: CASSPPGGGNTEAFF. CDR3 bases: TGTGCCAGCAGCCCACCCGGGGGGGGAAACACTGAAGCTTTCTTT.

CDR3 protein: CASRDSLYEQYF. CDR3 nucleotides: TGTGCCAGCAGGGACAGCCTCTACGAGCAGTACTTC. The rearrangement links TRBV27 to TRBJ2-7; weak D call: TRBD1 (6 bases). The CDR3 spans 12 residues. The V gene lost 6 bases and the J gene lost 3 bases, with 9 bases spanning the gap. Looked up from germline, CDR1 is MNHEY and CDR2 is SMNVEV (reference sequence).

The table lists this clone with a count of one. In DNA form, the CDR3 reads TGTGCCAGCAGTTTTACGGGACAGGGGGCCGGCTACACCTTC. Its protein product is CASSFTGQGAGYTF. V gene TRBV27 combines with J gene TRBJ1-2; 12 bases fit TRBD1. The CDR3 consists of 14 residues. Germline assignment: CDR1 MNHEY and CDR2 SMNVEV (reference sequence). The junction had 4 bases not matched to a gene; V was cut back by 3 bases and J by 8 bases.

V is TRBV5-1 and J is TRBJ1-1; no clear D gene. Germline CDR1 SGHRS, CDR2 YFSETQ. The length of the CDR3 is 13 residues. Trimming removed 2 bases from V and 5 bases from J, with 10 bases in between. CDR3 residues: CASSLVSGTEAFF. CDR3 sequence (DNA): TGCGCCAGCAGCTTAGTGAGTGGGACTGAAGCTTTCTTT.

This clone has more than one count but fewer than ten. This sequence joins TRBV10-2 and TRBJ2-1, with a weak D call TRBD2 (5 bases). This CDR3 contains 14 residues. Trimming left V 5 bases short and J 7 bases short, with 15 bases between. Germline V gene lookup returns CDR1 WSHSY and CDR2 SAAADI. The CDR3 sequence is CASSPPRVANEQFF. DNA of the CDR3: TGCGCCAGCAGTCCCCCGAGGGTGGCGAATGAGCAGTTCTTC.

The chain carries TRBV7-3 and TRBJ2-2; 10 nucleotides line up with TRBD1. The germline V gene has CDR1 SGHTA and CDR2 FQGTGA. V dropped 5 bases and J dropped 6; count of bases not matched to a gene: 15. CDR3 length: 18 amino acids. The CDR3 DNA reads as TGTGCCAGCAGCGGTCGGGACAGGGGAAGGAAGGGCGCCGGGGAGCTGTTTTTT. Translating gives CASSGRDRGRKGAGELFF.

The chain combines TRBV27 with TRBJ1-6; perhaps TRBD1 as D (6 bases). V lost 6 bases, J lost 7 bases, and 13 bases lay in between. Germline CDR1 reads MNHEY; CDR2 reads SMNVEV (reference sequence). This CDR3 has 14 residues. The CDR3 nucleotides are TGTGCCAGCAGGTTGAGGGGGGAGAATTCACCCCTCCACTTT. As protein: CASRLRGENSPLHF.

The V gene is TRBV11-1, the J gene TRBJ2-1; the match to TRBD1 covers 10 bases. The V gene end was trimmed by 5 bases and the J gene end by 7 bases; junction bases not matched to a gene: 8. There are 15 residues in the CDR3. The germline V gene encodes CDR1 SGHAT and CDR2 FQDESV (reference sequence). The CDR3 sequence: CASSARQGARNEQFF. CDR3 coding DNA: TGTGCCAGCAGCGCAAGACAGGGGGCGAGAAATGAGCAGTTCTTC.

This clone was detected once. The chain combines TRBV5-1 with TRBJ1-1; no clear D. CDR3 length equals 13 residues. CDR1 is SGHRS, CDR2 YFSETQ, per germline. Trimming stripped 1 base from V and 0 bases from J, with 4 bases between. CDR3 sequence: CASSLLMNTEAFF. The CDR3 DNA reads TGCGCCAGCAGCTTGCTTATGAACACTGAAGCTTTCTTT.

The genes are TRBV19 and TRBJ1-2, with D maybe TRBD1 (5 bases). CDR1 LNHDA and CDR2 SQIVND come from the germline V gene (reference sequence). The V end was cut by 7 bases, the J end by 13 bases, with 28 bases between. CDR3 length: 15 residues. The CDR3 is CASTPSTGTTLSSTF. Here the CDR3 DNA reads TGTGCCAGTACCCCATCCACCGGGACCACGCTTTCAAGCACCTTC.

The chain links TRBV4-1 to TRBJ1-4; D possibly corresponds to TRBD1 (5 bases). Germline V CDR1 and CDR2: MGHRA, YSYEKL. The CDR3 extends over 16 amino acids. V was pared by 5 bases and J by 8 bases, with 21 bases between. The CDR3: CASSAPERGRREKLFF. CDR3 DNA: TGCGCCAGCAGCGCGCCAGAAAGGGGACGGCGCGAAAAACTGTTTTTT.

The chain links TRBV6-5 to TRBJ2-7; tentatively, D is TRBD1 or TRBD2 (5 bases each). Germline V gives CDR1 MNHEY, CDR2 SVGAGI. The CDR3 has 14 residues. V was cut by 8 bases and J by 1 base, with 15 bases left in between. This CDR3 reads CASSGPTASYEQYV. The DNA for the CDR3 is TGTGCCAGCTCGGGACCAACGGCGTCCTACGAGCAGTACGTC.

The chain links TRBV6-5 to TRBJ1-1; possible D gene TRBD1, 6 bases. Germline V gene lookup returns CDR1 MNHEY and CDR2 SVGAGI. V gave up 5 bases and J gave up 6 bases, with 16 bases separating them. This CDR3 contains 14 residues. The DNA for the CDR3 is TGTGCCAGCAGTACTACAGGGATACTCCCTGAAGCTTTCTTT. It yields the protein CASSTTGILPEAFF.

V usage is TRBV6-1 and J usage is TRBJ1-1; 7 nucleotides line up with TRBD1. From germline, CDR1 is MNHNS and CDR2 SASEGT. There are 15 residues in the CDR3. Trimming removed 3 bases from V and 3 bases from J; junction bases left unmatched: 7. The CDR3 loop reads CASSDHRGWDTEAFF. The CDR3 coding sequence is TGTGCCAGCAGTGATCACAGGGGATGGGACACTGAAGCTTTCTTT.